The T cell receptor (beta chain) under discussion was sequenced for a study of blood T cell repertoires in COVID-19. Study at large: Sources were T cells, B-cell-depleted T cells, or PBMCs; the material itself was cDNA or gDNA.

The CDR3 covers 15 residues. Trimming removed 5 bases from V and 10 bases from J; junction bases left unmatched: 7. Germline assignment: CDR1 SEHNR and CDR2 FQNEAQ (reference sequence). Sequencing was performed with immunoSEQ multiplex PCR; in TCRdb, only in-frame clones are kept and a portion is missing. The sample comprises some 360,000 clones, approximately 87% of which are singletons, and about 2.1% rests with the top ten. This chain links TRBV7-9 with TRBJ1-6; 11 nucleotides align to TRBD1. The source of this sequence is a woman aged 55-75 years with COVID-19, enrolled during active disease. The specimen sequenced was peripheral blood. CDR3 bases: TGTGCCAGCAGCCCCGGACAGGGGGCAAGATCACCCCTCCACTTT. Translating it yields CASSPGQGARSPLHF.